This T cell receptor (beta chain) was sequenced during a study of shared clonotypes between healthy human individuals. Study results and caveats: It was the non-shared clonotypes that had lower generation probabilities than clonotypes shared by all four donors. Among several donors, 4.5% to 5.5% of naive CD4 clonotypes were found in common.

Points on this clone: Its antigen is not known.

The CDR3 is made up of 14 amino acids. CDR1 and CDR2 from the germline V gene are MNHNS and SASEGT. Germline trimming cut 4 bases from V and 6 bases from J; bases unmatched to any gene: 5. In the CD4+ fraction, cells were divided into CD45RA+ naive and CD45RA-negative memory subsets. Profiling relied on immunoSEQ multiplex PCR, and the TCRdb table lists in-frame clones only, not all of them. The repertoire holds about 730,000 clones, with over 55% as singletons. The V gene is TRBV6-1, the J gene TRBJ1-2, with 10 bases matching TRBD1. This TCR came from a young woman in good health. The sequencing sample was made of memory CD4+ T cells sorted from blood. Subset given: CD45RA-negative fraction. The CDR3 reads CASSVRQGADGYTF. The CDR3 nucleotides are TGTGCCAGCAGTGTAAGACAGGGGGCCGATGGCTACACCTTC.